These 13 T cell receptor beta chains came from one sample sequenced in a study of shared T cell receptors in the human thymus. The assay was immunoSEQ multiplex PCR, and TCRdb's table has in-frame clones only and misses some. Of hundreds of thousands of clones in the sample, roughly 90% were seen once. The sample also formed part of further work on human thymus T cells.

The specimen sequenced was thymocytes. Receptors originate from a boy under two years old with a congenital heart defect.

V gene TRBV9 combines with J gene TRBJ2-1; TRBD2 aligns across 12 bases. Trimming at V came to 5 bases and at J to 8 bases, leaving 11 bases not matched to a gene. The CDR3 is 16 amino acids. CDR1 and CDR2 from the germline V gene are SGDLS and YYNGEE. CDR3 in amino acids: CASSRWAGLAGHEQFF. CDR3 in DNA: TGTGCCAGCAGTCGTTGGGCGGGACTAGCGGGCCATGAGCAGTTCTTC.

In its sample, this clone was seen once. The V call is TRBV16, the J call TRBJ2-7; 7 bases are a match to TRBD1. There are 16 residues in the CDR3. In germline, CDR1 is KGHSY, CDR2 FQNENV. Trimming cost V 2 bases and J 2 bases; bases outside gene matches: 9. CDR3 DNA sequence: TGTGCCAGCAGCCAACCCCCGGGACAGCCTACCTACGAGCAGTACTTC. This sequence encodes CASSQPPGQPTYEQYF. The full variable domain, completed using reference TRBV16 and TRBJ2-7, is GEEVAQTPKHLVRGEGQKAKLYCAPIKGHSYVFWYQQVLKNEFKFLISFQNENVFDETGMPKERFSAKCLPNSPCSLEIQATKLEDSAVYFCASSQPPGQPTYEQYFGPGTRLTVT.

The rearrangement uses TRBV12-5 and TRBJ1-6; possibly TRBD1 for D (6 bases). V dropped 0 bases and J dropped 6 bases, with 24 bases sitting between them. The CDR3 length is 20 residues. Germline CDR1 reads LGHNT; CDR2 reads FRNRAP. The CDR3: CASGLVRADRSKLGNSPLHF. The CDR3 nucleotides read TGTGCTAGTGGTTTGGTACGGGCTGACAGGTCTAAACTTGGTAATTCACCCCTCCACTTT.

The chain has TRBV2 and TRBJ2-1, with 8 bases fitting TRBD2. Germline V gives CDR1 SNHLY, CDR2 FYNNEI. The CDR3 sequence is 15 residues long. J lost 3 bases, V lost 3 bases, and 4 bases had no gene match. The CDR3 bases are TGTGCCAGCAGTGACGGCCTAGCGGGCTACAATGAGCAGTTCTTC. It encodes CASSDGLAGYNEQFF.

V is TRBV7-2 and J is TRBJ1-3; 7 bases are shared with TRBD1. The germline V gene has CDR1 SGHTA and CDR2 FQGNSA. V lost 5 bases and J lost 3; bases outside the gene matches: 7. This CDR3 is 15 amino acids long. CDR3 coding DNA: TGTGCCAGCAGCCCGGGACAGTCCTTTGGAAACACCATATATTTT. Its translation: CASSPGQSFGNTIYF.

The rearrangement uses TRBV5-1 and TRBJ1-1, with D unresolved. The CDR3 has 13 amino acids. Germline V gene lookup returns CDR1 SGHRS and CDR2 YFSETQ. Trimming left V 7 bases short and J 1 base short, with 11 bases between. The CDR3 nucleotides are TGCGCCAGCGGACTCGGAGAGAACACTGAAGCTTTCTTT. It codes for CASGLGENTEAFF.

The chain recombines TRBV19 with TRBJ1-4; D is undetermined. CDR3 size: 16 residues. The germline V gene has CDR1 LNHDA and CDR2 SQIVND (reference sequence). V was trimmed by 5 bases and J by 8 bases, leaving 21 bases between them. The CDR3 DNA reads as TGTGCCAGTAGTGGCGGGAGCGTGGCCAACGTAGAAAAACTGTTTTTT. It codes for CASSGGSVANVEKLFF.

CDR3 residues: CASSLARASGSHEQYF. The CDR3 DNA follows: TGTGCCAGCAGCTTGGCCAGGGCTAGCGGGAGCCACGAGCAGTACTTC. The V call is TRBV5-6, the J call TRBJ2-7; TRBD2 matches at 10 bases. V was clipped by 0 bases and J by 5 bases; unmatched bases: 8. This CDR3 spans 16 amino acids. Germline CDR1 is SGHDT and CDR2 is YYEEEE.

This chain connects TRBV29-1 to TRBJ2-1, with a possible D match to TRBD2 (5 bases). Trimming cost V 6 bases and J 1 base, with 13 bases left between them. Germline-derived CDR1 and CDR2 are SQVTM and ANQGSEA. The CDR3 sequence is 14 residues long. The CDR3 coding sequence is TGCAGCGTCGGGGTAGTAGGGTCCTACAATGAGCAGTTCTTC. As protein: CSVGVVGSYNEQFF.

This sequence joins TRBV11-2 and TRBJ1-4; a possible D gene is TRBD1 (5 bases). CDR1 SGHAT and CDR2 FQNNGV come from the germline V gene. This CDR3 region has 15 residues. Trimming stripped 5 bases from V and 7 bases from J, with 17 bases between. The CDR3 loop is CASSEVAEGVEKLFF. CDR3 coding DNA: TGTGCCAGCAGCGAGGTGGCGGAAGGGGTTGAAAAACTGTTTTTT.

This clone was detected once. The chain carries TRBV15 and TRBJ2-1, with 7 bases fitting TRBD2. This CDR3 comprises 15 residues. Trimming at V came to 4 bases and at J to 7 bases, leaving 10 bases not matched to a gene. Germline-derived CDR1 and CDR2 are LNHNV and YYDKDF (reference sequence). In DNA, the CDR3 is TGTGCCACCAGCAAAGGGGAGGGCCGTATGAATGAGCAGTTCTTC. Its protein is CATSKGEGRMNEQFF.

This chain links TRBV5-4 with TRBJ2-5; 10 nucleotides align to TRBD1. The germline V gene has CDR1 SGHNT and CDR2 YYREEE (reference sequence). The CDR3 is 15 amino acids. The J segment lost 3 bases and the V segment lost 2 bases, leaving 4 bases of the junction unmatched. CDR3 nucleotides: TGTGCCAGCAGCTTAGGGGACAGGGGTGAAGAGACCCAGTACTTC. This gives the protein CASSLGDRGEETQYF. Complete variable domain (other parts from reference TRBV5-4 and TRBJ2-5): ETGVTQSPTHLIKTRGQQVTLRCSSQSGHNTVSWYQQALGQGPQFIFQYYREEENGRGNFPPRFSGLQFPNYSSELNVNALELDDSALYLCASSLGDRGEETQYFGPGTRLLVL.

V and J are TRBV12-5 and TRBJ2-2, with TRBD1 matching 8 bases. Germline assignment: CDR1 LGHNT and CDR2 FRNRAP. CDR3 length equals 16 residues. The trim removed 6 bases at V and 0 bases at J, leaving 6 bases unmatched. This CDR3 reads CASGPQGQANTGELFF. Written as DNA, the CDR3 is TGTGCTAGTGGCCCCCAGGGACAGGCGAACACCGGGGAGCTGTTTTTT.